This is a list of T cell receptor beta chains from one sample in a study of blood T cell repertoires in COVID-19. The method was immunoSEQ multiplex PCR; TCRdb's version includes in-frame clones alone and lacks a portion of them. The table includes about 300,000 clones, about 83% detected once. What was sequenced was peripheral blood. These receptors originate from a woman between 45 and 60 years old with acute or convalescent COVID-19. The CDR3 runs from the conserved cysteine through the conserved F or W. Fields, in order: CDR3 length, J gene, clone size, D gene, V gene, CDR3 DNA, CDR3 protein. D genes are given only for firm matches. Clone size appears in some rows only: once, few, many, or a class for an expanded clone.

length: 16; J: TRBJ2-1; size: .; D: TRBD2; V: TRBV4-2; DNA: TGTGCCAGCAGCCAAGAGGGACTACTGGGGGACAATGAGCAGTTCTTC; CDR3: CASSQEGLLGDNEQFF
length: 16; J: TRBJ2-1; size: .; D: TRBD1; V: TRBV9; DNA: TGTGCCAGCAGCGGATCACCGACAGGGGGATACAATGAGCAGTTCTTC; CDR3: CASSGSPTGGYNEQFF
length: 17; J: TRBJ2-3; size: .; D: TRBD2; V: TRBV7-3; DNA: TGTGCCAGCAGCTTAGGCCCAGCGGGAGGGCCAGGAGATACGCAGTATTTT; CDR3: CASSLGPAGGPGDTQYF
length: 14; J: TRBJ2-5; size: .; D: TRBD2; V: TRBV5-4; DNA: TGTGCCAGCAGAAAAGGACTAGTCGGGGAGACCCAGTACTTC; CDR3: CASRKGLVGETQYF
length: 16; J: TRBJ2-3; size: .; D: .; V: TRBV4-1; DNA: TGCGCCAGCAGCCAAGTATCCGGGGAAGTAGCAGATACGCAGTATTTT; CDR3: CASSQVSGEVADTQYF
length: 15; J: TRBJ2-7; size: .; D: TRBD1; V: TRBV6-5; DNA: TGTGCCAGCAGTTACGGATGGGGCAGGGGGTGGGAGCAGTACTTC; CDR3: CASSYGWGRGWEQYF
length: 17; J: TRBJ2-1; size: .; D: TRBD2; V: TRBV5-4; DNA: TGTGCCAGCAGCCCCTTGGGACTAGCGGGAGGATGGCATGAGCAGTTCTTC; CDR3: CASSPLGLAGGWHEQFF
length: 13; J: TRBJ1-3; size: .; D: .; V: TRBV18; DNA: TGTGCCAGCTCCTCAGGCTCTGGAAACACCATATATTTT; CDR3: CASSSGSGNTIYF
length: 12; J: TRBJ2-3; size: .; D: .; V: TRBV12-3/TRBV12-4; DNA: TGTGCCAGCAGTGCCCTGGCCGATACGCAGTATTTT; CDR3: CASSALADTQYF
length: 15; J: TRBJ2-3; size: few; D: .; V: TRBV28; DNA: TGTGCCAGCAGTTTAAGGGGTGGGGGCACAGATACGCAGTATTTT; CDR3: CASSLRGGGTDTQYF
length: 16; J: TRBJ1-1; size: .; D: TRBD1; V: TRBV5-1; DNA: TGCGCCAGCAGCCAGGGGAGGACAGGGGTGAACACTGAAGCTTTCTTT; CDR3: CASSQGRTGVNTEAFF
length: 16; J: TRBJ2-4; size: .; D: .; V: TRBV5-5; DNA: TGTGCCAGCAGCTTGTTAGGAGGCCTAGCCAAAAACATTCAGTACTTC; CDR3: CASSLLGGLAKNIQYF
length: 15; J: TRBJ1-1; size: .; D: TRBD1; V: TRBV7-6; DNA: TGTGCCAGCAGCTTAGGTGGCAGGGGGTTCACTGAAGCTTTCTTT; CDR3: CASSLGGRGFTEAFF
length: 13; J: TRBJ2-1; size: .; D: TRBD2; V: TRBV6-5; DNA: TGTGCCGGGGGACTAGTGGGCTGGGGTGAGCAGTTCTTC; CDR3: CAGGLVGWGEQFF
length: 16; J: TRBJ2-1; size: once; D: .; V: TRBV7-3; DNA: TGTGCCAGCAGCTCTAGTAGCAGCCTATCCTACAATGAGCAGTTCTTC; CDR3: CASSSSSSLSYNEQFF
length: 16; J: TRBJ2-1; size: .; D: .; V: TRBV7-9; DNA: TGTGCCAGCAGCTCTGCGGGGAGCTATCGAAAAAATGAGCAGTTCTTC; CDR3: CASSSAGSYRKNEQFF
length: 11; J: TRBJ1-1; size: .; D: .; V: TRBV20-1; DNA: TGCAGAGGAATCACCAACAGTGAAGCTTTCTTT; CDR3: CRGITNSEAFF
length: 15; J: TRBJ2-6; size: once; D: .; V: TRBV19; DNA: TGTGCCAGTAGCGGAAGGGGTCATGGGGCCAACGTCCTGACTTTC; CDR3: CASSGRGHGANVLTF
length: 16; J: TRBJ2-2; size: .; D: TRBD2; V: TRBV9; DNA: TGTGCCAGCAGCTTGCGCGGACTAGTCGGCACCGGGGAGCTGTTTTTT; CDR3: CASSLRGLVGTGELFF
length: 15; J: TRBJ1-6; size: .; D: .; V: TRBV27; DNA: TGTGCCAGCAGTTTGCGGGGTTCGAGAAATTCACCCCTCCACTTT; CDR3: CASSLRGSRNSPLHF
length: 15; J: TRBJ1-2; size: .; D: TRBD1; V: TRBV7-2; DNA: TGTGCCAGCAGCTTAGAAGGGACAGGGTTGAGGGGCTACACCTTC; CDR3: CASSLEGTGLRGYTF
length: 13; J: TRBJ1-2; size: .; D: .; V: TRBV19; DNA: TGTGCCAGCTCCCCGGGGGGTAGCTATGGCTACACCTTC; CDR3: CASSPGGSYGYTF
length: 17; J: TRBJ2-1; size: .; D: TRBD1; V: TRBV29-1; DNA: TGCAGCGTTGACGGAGGGGGAACAGGGGGGACCTACAATGAGCAGTTCTTC; CDR3: CSVDGGGTGGTYNEQFF
length: 18; J: TRBJ2-2; size: .; D: TRBD2; V: TRBV7-2; DNA: TGTGCCAGCAGCTTAAGAGGACTAGCGGGAGGGCCTTCCGGGGAGCTGTTTTTT; CDR3: CASSLRGLAGGPSGELFF
length: 13; J: TRBJ2-1; size: .; D: .; V: TRBV5-1; DNA: TGCGCCAGCAGCACTAGTCCGGACAATGAGCAGTTCTTC; CDR3: CASSTSPDNEQFF
length: 15; J: TRBJ2-7; size: .; D: TRBD1; V: TRBV7-9; DNA: TGTGCCAGCAGCGCTACAGGGGGCACCCCATACGAGCAGTACTTC; CDR3: CASSATGGTPYEQYF
length: 16; J: TRBJ2-7; size: .; D: TRBD1; V: TRBV7-2; DNA: TGTGCCAGCAGCTTAGCGCCCGGGACAGTTTTATACGAGCAGTACTTC; CDR3: CASSLAPGTVLYEQYF
length: 16; J: TRBJ1-5; size: .; D: .; V: TRBV4-2; DNA: TGTGCCAGCAGCCAAGATCAAGGCAGGGGCAATCAGCCCCAGCATTTT; CDR3: CASSQDQGRGNQPQHF